What follows describes a single T cell receptor beta chain. Ten or more counts support this clonotype. Its antigen is unknown. No base quality information exists; no much larger clone differs at one position. The TCR beta CDR3 regions were amplified from the RNA transcripts. The first round of RT-PCR for the TCR CDR3 was performed with the HTBI primer set and the Qiagen OneStep RT-PCR kit. Libraries were constructed in a second round of multiplex PCR, after which size selection and purification were performed. Paired-end sequencing of the libraries was performed with 100 bp reads on an Illumina HiSeq2000. Per the authors' processing: Raw data were processed with SOAPnuke, discarding reads with adapters, uncalled bases, mean Phred below 15, or no exact constant-primer or identifier match. COPE v1.2.5 was used to merge high-quality paired reads, and clonotypes were defined as unique nucleotide sequences. MiTCR v1.1 was used to align clonotypes to the IMGT TRBV, TRBD and TRBJ reference segments. The analysis included only V-J combinations with a frequency above 0.0001, which together covered approximately 99% of the repertoires. The TCS score was defined as the ratio of F50 (clonal expansion) to E x V (chaos), calculated using BLOSUM62-based TCRdist between CDR3 peptides within each V-J. Welch's t-statistics and random forest reduced approximately 520 V-J features to 10 to 15, which were used in a naive Bayes classifier (R e1071). TCRdb cleaned the public reads at Q25 with fastp, built clones with MiXCR and kept in-frame beta chains. Entries are consolidated by CDR3 protein sequence, retaining the most common genes and DNA. These V and J calls derive from TCRdb rather than the authors' analysis. The sample has hundreds of thousands of distinct CDR3 sequences on record, 35% to 55% of them singletons. The biggest ten clones account for approximately 8.2% of the sample.

The sample belongs to a study of T cells in Graves' hyperthyroidism and ophthalmopathy (dated by TCRdb to the late 2010s). Regarding the study in general: To identify distinguishing TCR V-J signatures, a discovery cohort of 100 or so patients was used, comprising 40 to 45 with Graves' ophthalmopathy and approximately 58 with stable Graves' hyperthyroidism. After blood sampling, hyperthyroidism patients were treated with methimazole at a starting dose of 30 mg daily, and ophthalmopathy patients were treated with high-dose intravenous methylprednisolone. In several Graves' hyperthyroidism patients, the study also compared T-cell repertoires from thyroid tissue with T-cell repertoires from blood. The approximately 100 discovery patients were randomly split 7:3 into training and test sets. The paper describes TCR Vbeta CDR3 sequencing of some 130 peripheral blood samples, made up of 43 ophthalmopathy patients, more than 70 hyperthyroidism patients and 17 progressor patients. An independent validation cohort of fewer than 20 hyperthyroidism patients and 17 patients who later progressed to ophthalmopathy tested prospective prediction of ophthalmopathy.

A distance of 8 bases separates the germline ends of V and J, which lose 4 bases and 1 base respectively. The germline V gene (reference sequence) gives CDR1 as LNHNV and CDR2 as YYDKDF. The CDR3 measures 14 amino acids from cysteine to phenylalanine. The read is trimmed to its CDR3 DNA, 42 bases read in frame from base 1. A patient counted as having stable Graves' hyperthyroidism if no progression to ophthalmopathy occurred over 18 months of follow-up. Hyperthyroidism patients were aged 18 to 65 years and newly diagnosed, with disease duration of less than 2 months. Patients with uncontrolled infections, other autoimmune diseases, pregnancy or lactation were excluded. Diagnoses relied on clinical symptoms, serum thyroxine and TRAb, thyroid ultrasound and orbital computed tomography. Trizol reagent was used to extract total RNA, and RNA quality was then checked on an Agilent 2100 Bioanalyzer. Study-wide conclusions, independent of this receptor: No statistical method was used to set the sample size in advance, and investigators knew the group allocation. Ophthalmopathy was separated from stable hyperthyroidism by a 13 V-J signature model, with 85% to 90% sensitivity and roughly 81% specificity obtained in cross-validation and 80%/75% obtained in testing. In validation, progression to ophthalmopathy was predicted by the model with about 70% sensitivity and 72.22% specificity, a median of around 5.9 months before onset. Most expanded thyroid clonotypes (frequency above 0.001) were also detected in blood, a finding suggesting that blood repertoires may reflect thyroid immune responses.

The sequencing input was peripheral blood or thyroid tissue (not recorded which). The sequence came from a young woman with Graves' hyperthyroidism. Donor details come from another sample of the same person, matched by shared clones. The V and J genes are TRBV15 and TRBJ1-5; the D gene cannot be named for sure. The CDR3 amino acid sequence is: CATSIRRSNQPQHF. The bases read TGTGCCACCAGCATTAGACGAAGCAATCAGCCCCAGCATTTT.